This record covers a single TCR beta chain. Antigen specificity is unknown. These data originate in a study of cytomegalovirus exposure and HLA in healthy donors. A multiplex PCR was run with 60 Vbeta primers and 13 Jbeta primers. Data came from immunoSEQ multiplex PCR; TCRdb stores just in-frame clones and leaves some out. The sample yields 150,000 to 170,000 clones, nearly 80% seen once. Study-wide results and limits: An analysis that was carried out later associated 16,000 or so TCR beta sequences with HLA alleles at 0.05 false discovery rate. Reports showed the classifier diagnosing cytomegalovirus status with high specificity and sensitivity. Presence/absence analyses supposed approximately even sequencing depth among donors.

This CDR3 is 14 amino acids long. V was cut by 3 bases and J by 4 bases, with 12 bases left in between. Germline V gene sequence: CDR1 SGHNT, CDR2 YENEEA. The TCR originated in a man under 40 in good health and CMV-seropositive. The chain joins TRBV11-3 to TRBJ1-2, with D possibly TRBD1 on 5 matching bases. Sample: PBMCs. CDR3 nucleotides: TGTGCCAGCAGCTTTAGGTCAGGGTCCTATGGCTACACCTTC. Its protein product is CASSFRSGSYGYTF.